This T cell receptor beta chain came from a study of early T cells in non-severe SARS-CoV-2 infection. Separate cDNA molecules each had unique molecular identifiers attached to them. MiXCR, run by TCRdb on the 5' RACE reads, gives a single entry per CDR3 protein. The data hold about 34,000 distinct CDR3 sequences, with roughly 6% observed a single time. The trim removed 3 bases at V and 8 bases at J, leaving 4 bases unmatched. The CDR3 is 14 residues long. CDR1 is MDHEN and CDR2 is SYDVKM in the germline V gene. This clonotype has ten or more counts. The sequenced sample consisted of whole blood. The sequence derives from an adult who was a healthcare worker with PCR-confirmed SARS-CoV-2 infection or an uninfected control (not recorded which). V and J are TRBV28 and TRBJ1-2, with 12 bases identical to TRBD1. CDR3 sequence reads: CASSLGQGARGYTF. The CDR3 nucleotides are TGTGCCAGCAGTTTGGGACAGGGGGCGAGGGGCTACACCTTC.